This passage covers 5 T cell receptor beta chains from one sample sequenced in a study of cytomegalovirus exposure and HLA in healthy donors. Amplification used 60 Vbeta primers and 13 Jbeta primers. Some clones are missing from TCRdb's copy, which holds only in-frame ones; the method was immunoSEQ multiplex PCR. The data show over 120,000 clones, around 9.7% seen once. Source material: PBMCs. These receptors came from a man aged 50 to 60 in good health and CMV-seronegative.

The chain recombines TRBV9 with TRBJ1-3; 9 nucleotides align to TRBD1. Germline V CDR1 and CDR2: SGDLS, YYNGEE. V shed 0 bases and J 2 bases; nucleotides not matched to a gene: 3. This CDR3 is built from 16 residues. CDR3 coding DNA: TGTGCCAGCAGCGTAGAATGGACAGGGGCTGGAAACACCATATATTTT. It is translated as CASSVEWTGAGNTIYF.

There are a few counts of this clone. The CDR3 coding sequence is TGTGCCAGCAGCCAAGAACAGGGAAACACTGAAGCTTTCTTT. It encodes CASSQEQGNTEAFF. The genes are TRBV7-9 and TRBJ1-1, with TRBD1 as a possible D gene (6 bases). This CDR3 has 14 residues. Germline V gene lookup returns CDR1 SEHNR and CDR2 FQNEAQ (reference sequence). V was cut by 5 bases and J by 2 bases, with 12 bases left in between. Full variable domain (remainder filled in from reference TRBV7-9 and TRBJ1-1): DTGVSQNPRHKITKRGQNVTFRCDPISEHNRLYWYRQTLGQGPEFLTYFQNEAQLEKSRLLSDRFSAERPKGSFSTLEIQRTEQGDSAMYLCASSQEQGNTEAFFGQGTRLTVV.

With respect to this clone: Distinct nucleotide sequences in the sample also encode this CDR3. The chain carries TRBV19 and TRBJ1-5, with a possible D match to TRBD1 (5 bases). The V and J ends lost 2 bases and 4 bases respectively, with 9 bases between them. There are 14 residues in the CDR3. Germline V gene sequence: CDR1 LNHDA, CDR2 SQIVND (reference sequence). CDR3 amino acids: CASSISGGNQPQHF. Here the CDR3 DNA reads TGTGCCAGTAGTATATCTGGGGGGAATCAGCCCCAGCATTTT.

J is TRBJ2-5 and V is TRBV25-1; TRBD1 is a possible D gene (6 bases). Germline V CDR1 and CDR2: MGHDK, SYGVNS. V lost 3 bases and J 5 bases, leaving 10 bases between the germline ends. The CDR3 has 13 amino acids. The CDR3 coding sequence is TGTGCCAGCAGTGAGGGGGCGCGGGAGACCCAGTACTTC. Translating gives CASSEGARETQYF.

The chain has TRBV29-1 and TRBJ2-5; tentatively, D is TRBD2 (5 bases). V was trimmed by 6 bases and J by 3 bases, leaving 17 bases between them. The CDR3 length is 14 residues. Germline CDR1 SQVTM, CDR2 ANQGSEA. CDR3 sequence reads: CSVGVGLSKETQYF. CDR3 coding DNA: TGCAGCGTCGGGGTGGGTTTATCCAAAGAGACCCAGTACTTC.